This passage covers 20 T cell receptor beta chains from one sample sequenced in a study of blood T cell repertoires in COVID-19 (dated by TCRdb to the early 2020s). The library was obtained by the immunoSEQ multiplex PCR assay. TCRdb stores this immuneACCESS table with in-frame sequences only. Part of the clones is absent; in the studies checked, under half of the shortfall reflects unresolved V genes, and no reason is known for the rest. Here the sample has just under 95,000 clones; about 80% occur a single time. Around 20% of the sample lies in the top ten. Sequencing was performed on peripheral blood. The receptors were gathered from a human donor in a cohort sampled during active COVID-19.

The V and J genes are TRBV18 and TRBJ2-7, with TRBD2 as a possible D gene (7 bases). Germline CDR1 is KGHSH and CDR2 is LQKENI. This CDR3 contains 14 residues. V was pared by 3 bases and J by 7 bases, with 16 bases between. The CDR3 nucleotides are TGTGCCAGCTCACCCCGAGCGGGAACAGGGGAGCAGTACTTC. This gives the protein CASSPRAGTGEQYF.

The chain carries TRBV6-1 and TRBJ1-3; no firm D call. The germline V gene has CDR1 MNHNS and CDR2 SASEGT. Trimming pared 3 bases from V and 2 bases from J, leaving 8 bases between. The CDR3 has 14 amino acids. DNA of the CDR3: TGTGCCAGCAGTGAGCGGGGAACTGGAAACACCATATATTTT. It encodes CASSERGTGNTIYF.

The chain links TRBV6-5 to TRBJ1-1; 8 bases align to TRBD1. CDR3 length equals 14 residues. The V gene's germline CDR1 is MNHEY and CDR2 SVGAGI. After removal of 7 bases from V and 4 bases from J, the junction contained 8 bases not matched to a gene. CDR3 amino acids: CASKTDRGGTEAFF. For the CDR3, the DNA is TGTGCCAGCAAGACCGACAGGGGCGGCACTGAAGCTTTCTTT.

In nucleotides, the CDR3 is TGTGCCAGCAGTTACGACAGGGGTACCGGCTACGAGCAGTACTTC. It translates to CASSYDRGTGYEQYF. The J gene is TRBJ2-7, the V gene TRBV6-5, with TRBD1 matching over 8 bases. Germline-derived CDR1 and CDR2 are MNHEY and SVGAGI. Trimming took 2 bases from V and 3 from J; bases not matched to a gene: 6. The CDR3 has 15 residues.

J is TRBJ1-6 and V is TRBV11-2; D is ambiguous. The germline V and J ends were trimmed by 5 bases and 0 bases, with 11 bases remaining between them. Germline CDR1 reads SGHAT; CDR2 reads FQNNGV. The CDR3 loop spans 16 amino acids. DNA of the CDR3: TGTGCCAGCAGCCTCGACTTAGGCTCCTATAATTCACCCCTCCACTTT. It yields the protein CASSLDLGSYNSPLHF.

A few counts support this clone. The chain has TRBV2 and TRBJ1-5; D not resolved. CDR3 length: 14 amino acids. V was cut by 5 bases and J by 2 bases, with 10 bases left in between. The germline CDR1 and CDR2 sequences are SNHLY and FYNNEI. Written as DNA, the CDR3 is TGTGCCAGCAGTCGCGGGAGCCGCAATCAGCCCCAGCATTTT. It codes for CASSRGSRNQPQHF.

This sequence joins TRBV23-1 and TRBJ1-3; no clear D gene. TRBV23-1 is flagged as an ORF with uncertain function. V lost 3 bases and J lost 0, with 9 bases in between. CDR3 length equals 15 residues. Here the CDR3 DNA reads TGCGCCAGCAGTCAGCCCGACTCCTCTGGAAACACCATATATTTT. Protein sequence: CASSQPDSSGNTIYF.

This sequence joins TRBV27 and TRBJ2-5; 11 bases line up with TRBD2. CDR1 and CDR2 from the germline V gene are MNHEY and SMNVEV (reference sequence). CDR3 length: 15 residues. V lost 10 bases and J lost 4; bases outside the gene matches: 11. CDR3 residues: CANIAGGPGRETQYF. The DNA of the CDR3 is TGTGCCAACATAGCGGGAGGGCCTGGCCGAGAGACCCAGTACTTC.

This sequence joins TRBV3-1 (or the pseudogene TRBV3-2) and TRBJ2-7; 7 bases align to TRBD2. The CDR3 spans 15 residues. Germline CDR1 is LGHDT and CDR2 is YNNKEL (reference sequence). V trimming: 2 bases; J trimming: 7 bases; junction bases outside the gene matches: 11. In DNA form, the CDR3 reads TGTGCCAGCAGCCAAACCCCAGGAGGAGCGGGAGAGCAGTACTTC. Its protein product is CASSQTPGGAGEQYF.

The rearrangement uses TRBV5-1 and TRBJ2-1; no clear D. V gave up 1 base and J gave up 5 bases, with 10 bases separating them. Germline CDR1 SGHRS, CDR2 YFSETQ. This CDR3 comprises 14 residues. The CDR3 spells CASSLFAINNEQFF. The CDR3 DNA reads as TGCGCCAGCAGCTTGTTTGCGATTAACAATGAGCAGTTCTTC.

The chain employs TRBV20-1 and TRBJ2-7, with TRBD2 identical over 7 bases. J was trimmed by 4 bases and V by 3 bases; bases with no gene match: 3. The CDR3 consists of 12 residues. Germline V gene sequence: CDR1 DFQATT, CDR2 SNEGSKA (reference sequence). CDR3 nucleotide sequence: TGCAGTGCTAGTCTAGCGGATTACGAGCAGTACTTC. Translating it yields CSASLADYEQYF.

The V gene is TRBV3-1 (or the pseudogene TRBV3-2), the J gene TRBJ1-5; no reliable D call. The germline gives CDR1 LGHDT, CDR2 YNNKEL (reference sequence). CDR3 length: 15 amino acids. V lost 4 bases and J 5 bases, leaving 15 bases between the germline ends. The CDR3 DNA is TGTGCCAGCAGCCGCGGGAACGGAGGAGATCAGCCCCAGCATTTT. It codes for CASSRGNGGDQPQHF.

This clone was counted between two and nine times. The V call is TRBV4-2, the J call TRBJ2-7; 9 bases match TRBD1. V lost 5 bases to trimming and J lost 6 bases; unmatched junction nucleotides: 8. The CDR3 has 14 residues. Germline CDR1 is LGHNA and CDR2 is YNFKEQ. The CDR3 DNA reads TGTGCCAGCAGCTTCGGGACAGGGTATGGCGAGCAGTACTTC. Translating it yields CASSFGTGYGEQYF.

This chain joins TRBV7-2 and TRBJ1-1, with D perhaps TRBD1 (6 bases). Trimming pared 6 bases from V and 1 base from J, leaving 21 bases between. From germline, CDR1 is SGHTA and CDR2 FQGNSA. This CDR3 spans 17 amino acids. CDR3 coding DNA: TGTGCCAGCAGTTCCGGGACATCAAGCCGGGGGAACACTGAAGCTTTCTTT. This encodes CASSSGTSSRGNTEAFF.

This chain connects TRBV7-2 to TRBJ2-7; 10 nucleotides match TRBD2. CDR1 SGHTA and CDR2 FQGNSA come from the germline V gene. J gave up 0 bases and V 5 bases, and 7 bases lay outside the gene matches. There are 16 residues in the CDR3. In DNA, the CDR3 is TGTGCCAGCAGCCCCCGGACTAGCGGTGGCTCCTACGAGCAGTACTTC. The encoded protein is CASSPRTSGGSYEQYF.

The V gene is TRBV27, the J gene TRBJ2-6; D is unresolved. V was clipped by 0 bases and J by 1 base, with 4 bases between them. The CDR3 length is 15 residues. In germline, CDR1 is MNHEY, CDR2 SMNVEV (reference sequence). CDR3 amino acids: CASSLSMSGANVLTF. The CDR3 nucleotides are TGTGCCAGCAGTTTATCCATGTCTGGGGCCAACGTCCTGACTTTC.

This chain links TRBV28 with TRBJ1-6; 7 bases fit TRBD1. The CDR3 runs to 16 residues. The trim removed 4 bases at V and 3 bases at J, leaving 6 bases unmatched. Germline-derived CDR1 and CDR2 are MDHEN and SYDVKM. The CDR3 reads CASSSGDRDYNSPLHF. The CDR3 region has the DNA TGTGCCAGCAGTTCCGGGGACAGAGACTATAATTCACCCCTCCACTTT.

The chain uses TRBV5-5 and TRBJ1-5; D uncertain. The germline gives CDR1 SGHKS, CDR2 YYEKEE (reference sequence). CDR3 length: 16 residues. V shed 1 base and J shed 6 bases, with 17 bases lying between them. In nucleotides, the CDR3 is TGTGCCAGCAGCTTGTCCCCCACCCCAGGATTTCAGCCCCAGCATTTT. Translating it yields CASSLSPTPGFQPQHF.

The gene calls are TRBV18 and TRBJ2-5; D is unclear. V was shortened by 2 bases and J by 0 bases, with 7 bases between the two germline ends. CDR3 length: 14 residues. From germline, CDR1 is KGHSH and CDR2 LQKENI. The CDR3 DNA sequence: TGTGCCAGCTCACCAACCCGAGACCAAGAGACCCAGTACTTC. Translating gives CASSPTRDQETQYF.

This rearrangement joins TRBV28 to TRBJ2-7, with D uncertain. Germline assignment: CDR1 MDHEN and CDR2 SYDVKM. V dropped 7 bases and J dropped 4 bases, with 17 bases sitting between them. This CDR3 has 14 amino acids. In DNA form, the CDR3 reads TGTGCCAGCACCCCCGCGATCTTACTGTACGAGCAGTACTTC. Amino acids: CASTPAILLYEQYF. Looking up the rest from reference TRBV28 and TRBJ2-7 gives the full variable domain: DVKVTQSSRYLVKRTGEKVFLECVQDMDHENMFWYRQDPGLGLRLIYFSYDVKMKEKGDIPEGYSVSREKKERFSLILESASTNQTSMYLCASTPAILLYEQYFGPGTRLTVT.